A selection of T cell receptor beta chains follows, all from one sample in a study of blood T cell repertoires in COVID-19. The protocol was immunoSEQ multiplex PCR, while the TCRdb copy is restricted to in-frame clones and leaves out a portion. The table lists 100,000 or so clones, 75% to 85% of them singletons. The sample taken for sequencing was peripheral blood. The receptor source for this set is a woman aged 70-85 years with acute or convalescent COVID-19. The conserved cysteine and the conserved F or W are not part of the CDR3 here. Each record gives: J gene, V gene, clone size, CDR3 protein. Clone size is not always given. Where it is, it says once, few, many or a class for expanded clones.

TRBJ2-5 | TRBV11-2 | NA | ASSPGGARETQY
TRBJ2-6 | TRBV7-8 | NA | ASSATGVNSGANVLT
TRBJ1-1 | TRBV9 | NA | ASSALSDTEAF
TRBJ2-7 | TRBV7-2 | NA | ASSQGLAGVSYEQY
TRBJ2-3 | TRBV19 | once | ASSIDPSMTDTQY
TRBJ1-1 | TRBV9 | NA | ASSPMGRNTEAF
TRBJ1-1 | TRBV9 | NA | ASSGDKTEAF
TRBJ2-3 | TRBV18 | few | ASSPPRTSGRGDTQY
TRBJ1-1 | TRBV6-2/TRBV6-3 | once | ASSYGGEKTEAF
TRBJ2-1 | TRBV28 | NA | ASRGGGYNEQF
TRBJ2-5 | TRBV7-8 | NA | ASSIQLLAGNQETQY
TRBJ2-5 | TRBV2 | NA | ASSVNSGAGETQY
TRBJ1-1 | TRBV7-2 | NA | ASSFSNTEAF
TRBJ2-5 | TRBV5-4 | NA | ASSLGTREETQY
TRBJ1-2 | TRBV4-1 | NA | ASSQDEEYGYT
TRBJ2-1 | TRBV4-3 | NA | ASSQAGLADNEQF
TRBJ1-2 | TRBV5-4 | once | ASSAGGPYGYT
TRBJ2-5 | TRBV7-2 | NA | ASSLGTGYQETQY
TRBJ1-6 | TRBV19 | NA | ASRRTGSGNSPLH
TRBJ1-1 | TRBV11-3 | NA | ASSFLGQGEAF
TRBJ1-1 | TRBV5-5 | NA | ASSLGSGTEAF
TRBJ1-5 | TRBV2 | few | ASSEAQGHHQPQH
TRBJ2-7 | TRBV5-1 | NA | ASSVQSYEGTLQY
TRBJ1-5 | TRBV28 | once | ASSPLTGVDQPQH
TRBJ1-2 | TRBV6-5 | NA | ASSNPPGYGYT
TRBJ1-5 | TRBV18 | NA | ASSPRDRVQPQH
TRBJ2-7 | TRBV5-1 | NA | ASSSGQGSYEQY
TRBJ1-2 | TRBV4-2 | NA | ASSRPGGDGYT
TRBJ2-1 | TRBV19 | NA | ASSHRDFGDNEQF
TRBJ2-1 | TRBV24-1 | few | ATSDVTVSYNEQF
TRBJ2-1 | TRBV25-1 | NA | ASSGLGALAGQF
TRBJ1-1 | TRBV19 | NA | ASSITGVNTEAF
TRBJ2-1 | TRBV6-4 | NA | ASSGTGGLGEQF
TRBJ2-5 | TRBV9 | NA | ASSPDGLAGGEETQY
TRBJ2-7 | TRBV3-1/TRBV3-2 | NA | ASSQQPRTLYEQY
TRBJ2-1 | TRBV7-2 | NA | ASSLQYQGAFQF
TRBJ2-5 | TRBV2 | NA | ASSEVRGQVTQY
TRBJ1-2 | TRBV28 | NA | ASSGTGEGHYGYT
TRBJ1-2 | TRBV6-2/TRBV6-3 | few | ASSYSTDSFYGYT
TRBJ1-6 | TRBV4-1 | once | ASSQVGTGSNSPLH